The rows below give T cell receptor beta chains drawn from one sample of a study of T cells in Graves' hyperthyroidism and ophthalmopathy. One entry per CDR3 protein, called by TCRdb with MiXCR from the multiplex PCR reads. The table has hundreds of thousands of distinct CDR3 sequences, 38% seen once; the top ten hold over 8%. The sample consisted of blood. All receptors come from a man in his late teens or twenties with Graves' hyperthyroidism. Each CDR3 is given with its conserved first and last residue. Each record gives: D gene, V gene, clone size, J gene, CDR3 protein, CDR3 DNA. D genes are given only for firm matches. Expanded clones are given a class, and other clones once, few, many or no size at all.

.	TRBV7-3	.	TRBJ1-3	CASRSGAGASGNTIYF	TGTGCCAGCAGGTCTGGGGCGGGGGCCTCTGGAAACACCATATATTTT
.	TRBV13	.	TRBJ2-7	CASSLRAGKRGLPYEQYF	TGTGCCAGCAGTTTGAGGGCTGGGAAACGGGGCCTCCCTTACGAGCAGTACTTC
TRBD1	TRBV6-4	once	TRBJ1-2	CASSDPGTVYGYTF	TGTGCCAGCAGTGACCCCGGGACAGTCTATGGCTACACCTTC
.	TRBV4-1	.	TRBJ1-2	CASSQGDIYGYTF	TGCGCCAGCAGCCAAGGAGACATCTATGGCTACACCTTC
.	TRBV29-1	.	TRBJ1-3	CSNSRGVSGNTIYF	TGCAGCAATAGCCGGGGCGTCTCTGGAAACACCATATATTTT
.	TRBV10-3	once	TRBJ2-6	CAISEIGSGANVLTF	TGTGCCATCAGTGAGATTGGCTCTGGGGCCAACGTCCTGACTTTC
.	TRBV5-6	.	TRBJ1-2	CASSLRGLGNYGYTF	TGTGCCAGCAGCTTACGAGGCCTTGGCAACTATGGCTACACCTTC
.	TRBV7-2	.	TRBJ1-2	CASSLSQAYGYTF	TGTGCCAGCAGCTTAAGCCAGGCCTATGGCTACACCTTC
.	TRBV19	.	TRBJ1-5	CASSIDLSGGNERDQPQHF	TGTGCCAGTAGTATAGATCTATCTGGAGGGAATGAGCGGGATCAGCCCCAGCATTTT
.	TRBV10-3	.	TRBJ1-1	CAISESGGAFF	TGTGCCATCAGTGAGTCAGGGGGGGCTTTCTTT
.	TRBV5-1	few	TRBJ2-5	CASTRGDQETQYF	TGCGCCAGCACTAGGGGAGACCAAGAGACCCAGTACTTC
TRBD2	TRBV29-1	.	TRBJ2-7	CSVVLFIAGAYEQYF	TGCAGCGTTGTGTTGTTCATAGCGGGAGCATACGAGCAGTACTTC
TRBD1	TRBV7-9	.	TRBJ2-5	CASSKGTVGRQETQYF	TGTGCCAGCAGCAAAGGGACAGTAGGGCGCCAAGAGACCCAGTACTTC
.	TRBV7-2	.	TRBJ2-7	CASSGPRWRDYEQYF	TGTGCCAGCAGCGGACCCCGCTGGAGGGATTACGAGCAGTACTTC
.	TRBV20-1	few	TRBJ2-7	CSASWPSGTYEQYF	TGCAGTGCCTCCTGGCCGTCCGGGACCTACGAGCAGTACTTC
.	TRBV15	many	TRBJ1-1	CATSRGRPSQEAFF	TGTGCCACCAGCAGAGGAAGACCCTCACAAGAAGCTTTCTTT
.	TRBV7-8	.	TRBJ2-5	CASSPGSRGGETQYF	TGTGCCAGCAGCCCCGGCAGTCGGGGAGGTGAGACCCAGTACTTC
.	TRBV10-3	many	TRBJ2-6	CAISESESGANVLTF	TGTGCCATCAGTGAGAGTGAGTCTGGGGCCAACGTCCTGACTTTC
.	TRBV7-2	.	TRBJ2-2	CASSLVGPGGTGELFF	TGTGCCAGCAGCTTAGTAGGGCCGGGCGGCACCGGGGAGCTGTTTTTT
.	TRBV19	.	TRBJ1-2	CASNQGRGGGYTF	TGTGCCAGTAATCAGGGGCGTGGTGGGGGCTACACCTTC
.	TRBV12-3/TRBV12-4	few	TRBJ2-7	CASSLVASGEQYF	TGTGCCAGCAGTTTAGTGGCCAGTGGGGAGCAGTACTTC
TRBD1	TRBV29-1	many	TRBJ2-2	CSVDTGANTGELFF	TGCAGCGTTGATACAGGGGCGAACACCGGGGAGCTGTTTTTT
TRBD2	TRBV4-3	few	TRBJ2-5	CASSQVVAGAGETQYF	TGCGCCAGCAGCCAAGTTGTAGCGGGAGCGGGAGAGACCCAGTACTTC
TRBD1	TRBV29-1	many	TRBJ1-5	CSVTTGDHQPQHF	TGCAGCGTTACGACAGGGGACCATCAGCCCCAGCATTTT
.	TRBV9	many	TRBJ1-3	CASSGNTIYF	TGTGCCAGCAGCGGAAACACCATATATTTT
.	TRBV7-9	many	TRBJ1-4	CASSPTSTNEKLFF	TGTGCCAGCAGCCCAACGTCAACTAATGAAAAACTGTTTTTT
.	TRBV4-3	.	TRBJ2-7	CASSQGVFSYEQYF	TGCGCCAGCAGCCAAGGAGTCTTCTCCTACGAGCAGTACTTC
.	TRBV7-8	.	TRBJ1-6	CASSYSGRADSPLHF	TGTGCCAGCAGCTATAGCGGGAGGGCAGACTCACCCCTCCACTTT
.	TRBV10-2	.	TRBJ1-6	CASSEPLDGALNSPLHF	TGCGCCAGCAGTGAGCCGCTAGATGGGGCGCTGAATTCACCCCTCCACTTT
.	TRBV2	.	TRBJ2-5	CASSPESDRGETQYF	TGTGCCAGCAGTCCGGAATCTGACAGAGGGGAGACCCAGTACTTC
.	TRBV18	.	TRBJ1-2	CASSPPRGEGVHYSGYTF	TGTGCCAGCTCACCACCGAGGGGTGAGGGGGTGCATTACTCTGGCTACACCTTC
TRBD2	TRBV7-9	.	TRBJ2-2	CASSPAGGPKPNTGELFF	TGTGCCAGCAGTCCGGCGGGAGGGCCTAAACCGAACACCGGGGAGCTGTTTTTT
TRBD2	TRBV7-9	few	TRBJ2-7	CASSSSGLAAFGEQYF	TGTGCCAGCAGCAGCAGTGGACTAGCGGCGTTCGGCGAGCAGTACTTC
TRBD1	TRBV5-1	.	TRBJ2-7	CASSPRDSGFGEQYF	TGCGCCAGCAGCCCCCGGGACAGTGGATTCGGCGAGCAGTACTTC
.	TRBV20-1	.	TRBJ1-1	CSARGVAGATEAFF	TGCAGTGCTAGAGGAGTGGCCGGGGCTACTGAAGCTTTCTTT
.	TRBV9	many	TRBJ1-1	CASSPALNGAEAFF	TGTGCCAGCAGCCCCGCCCTGAACGGGGCTGAAGCTTTCTTT
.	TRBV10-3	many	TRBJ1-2	CAIRGGRGYTF	TGTGCCATCAGGGGGGGCCGTGGCTACACCTTC
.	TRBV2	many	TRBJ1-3	CASSEDGFSSGNTIYF	TGTGCCAGCAGTGAAGACGGATTCAGCTCTGGAAACACCATATATTTT
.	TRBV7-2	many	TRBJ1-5	CASSFWAGGNQPQHF	TGTGCCAGCAGCTTCTGGGCGGGGGGGAATCAGCCCCAGCATTTT
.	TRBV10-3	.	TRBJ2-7	CASILHTGTSYEQYF	TGTGCCAGCATTCTGCATACAGGGACGTCCTACGAGCAGTACTTC
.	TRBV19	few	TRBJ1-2	CASSTQGTGYTF	TGTGCCAGTAGTACCCAGGGAACTGGCTACACCTTC
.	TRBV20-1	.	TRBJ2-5	CSARSGGPKETQYF	TGCAGTGCTAGATCCGGGGGCCCAAAAGAGACCCAGTACTTC
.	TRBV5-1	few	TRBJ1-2	CASSRQESGGYTF	TGTGCCAGCAGCCGACAGGAGAGTGGTGGCTACACCTTC
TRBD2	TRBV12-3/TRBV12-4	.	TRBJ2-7	CASGSGGLTYEQYF	TGTGCCAGCGGTAGCGGGGGGCTAACCTACGAGCAGTACTTC
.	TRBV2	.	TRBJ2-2	CASSGDGTNTGELFF	TGTGCCAGCAGTGGGGACGGAACCAACACCGGGGAGCTGTTTTTT
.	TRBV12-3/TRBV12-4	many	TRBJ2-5	CASTLLGAGETQYF	TGTGCCAGCACCCTCCTGGGGGCGGGAGAGACCCAGTACTTC
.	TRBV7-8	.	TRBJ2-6	CASSLASGANTGANVLTF	TGTGCCAGCAGCTTAGCGTCCGGGGCGAACACTGGGGCCAACGTCCTGACTTTC
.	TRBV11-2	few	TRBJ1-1	CAITGLGTEAFF	TGTGCCATCACAGGGTTGGGCACTGAAGCTTTCTTT
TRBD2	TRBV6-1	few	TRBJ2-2	CASSLGTSGRWELFF	TGTGCCAGCAGTTTGGGGACTAGCGGGAGATGGGAGCTGTTTTTT
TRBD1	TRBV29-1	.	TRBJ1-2	CSAGVGQGYTF	TGCAGCGCGGGGGTGGGACAGGGCTACACCTTC